These T cell receptor beta chains were read from a single sample in a study of blood T cell repertoires in COVID-19. The table came from immunoSEQ multiplex PCR; TCRdb's copy has only in-frame clones and leaves some out. Of 200,000 to 250,000 clones listed, 86% are singletons. The sequencing sample was made of peripheral blood. All receptors derive from a woman aged 50 to 60 with COVID-19, enrolled during active disease. CDR3s include the opening cysteine and the closing phenylalanine or tryptophan. D genes are given only for firm matches. The listing skips clone size in some rows; elsewhere it reads once, few, many or a size class.

abundance	d_gene	len	v_gene	j_gene	CDR3nt	CDR3aa
.	.	15	TRBV2	TRBJ2-2	TGTGCCAGCAGTGAAGGGGGGGTCTCGACCGGGGAGCTGTTTTTT	CASSEGGVSTGELFF
.	.	17	TRBV2	TRBJ1-2	TGTGCCAGCAGTTCCCCAAAGGGGCGTCCGAGCCGCTATGGCTACACCTTC	CASSSPKGRPSRYGYTF
.	TRBD1	14	TRBV5-6	TRBJ1-2	TGTGCCAGCAGCTCGCCGACAGGGTTGGGCGGCTACACCTTC	CASSSPTGLGGYTF
once	.	14	TRBV6-5	TRBJ1-2	TGTGCCAGCAGAAAACTGACAGCTAACTATGGCTACACCTTC	CASRKLTANYGYTF
few	TRBD1	15	TRBV7-9	TRBJ1-1	TGTGCCAGCAGCCCCCGACAGGGGGTGAACACTGAAGCTTTCTTT	CASSPRQGVNTEAFF
.	.	17	TRBV28	TRBJ1-2	TGTGCCAGCAGTTTTTTGAGCAGGGGTACAGCCAACTATGGCTACACCTTC	CASSFLSRGTANYGYTF
.	.	16	TRBV5-1	TRBJ1-1	TGCGCCAGCAGCCCGCGGGGGGCAGGAATGAACACTGAAGCTTTCTTT	CASSPRGAGMNTEAFF
few	.	11	TRBV28	TRBJ2-7	TGTGCCAGCAGTTATGCGAGGGAGCAGTACTTC	CASSYAREQYF
once	.	14	TRBV5-1	TRBJ1-1	TGCGCCAGCAGCTTGGCGGACAGCCGCACTGAAGCTTTCTTT	CASSLADSRTEAFF
.	TRBD1	19	TRBV20-1	TRBJ2-3	TGCAGTGCTAGTGACGGGACAGGGTTTTACCCCACACTGTTGGATACGCAGTATTTT	CSASDGTGFYPTLLDTQYF
.	.	16	TRBV11-2	TRBJ2-1	TGTGCCAGCAGCTTAGCAGGGGTGGGGTCCTACAATGAGCAGTTCTTC	CASSLAGVGSYNEQFF
.	.	15	TRBV15	TRBJ2-2	TGTGCCACCAGCAGAGATAATCCCTTCACCGGGGAGCTGTTTTTT	CATSRDNPFTGELFF
.	.	15	TRBV7-3	TRBJ2-3	TGTGCCAGCAGCTCACCGGGACTGAGCACAGATACGCAGTATTTT	CASSSPGLSTDTQYF
.	TRBD1	13	TRBV19	TRBJ1-2	TGTGCCAGTAGTGTACAGGGGGCTCATGGCTACACCTTC	CASSVQGAHGYTF
.	TRBD1	14	TRBV5-4	TRBJ1-4	TGTGCCAGCAGCTTGGAGGGGGCGAGCGAAAAACTGTTTTTT	CASSLEGASEKLFF
.	.	15	TRBV19	TRBJ1-2	TGTGCCAGTAGTATATTAGGGAGTCAAAATTATGGCTACACCTTC	CASSILGSQNYGYTF
.	.	14	TRBV6-4	TRBJ2-3	TGTGCCAGCAGTGACTCGAGGGTGAGTAATGCGCAGTATTTT	CASSDSRVSNAQYF
.	TRBD1	15	TRBV6-1	TRBJ1-2	TGTGCCAGCAGTGATCCGGGGGACAGCAACTATGGCTACACCTTC	CASSDPGDSNYGYTF
.	TRBD1	15	TRBV24-1	TRBJ2-5	TGTGCCACCAGTGATTCTCGGACAGGGCAAGAGACCCAGTACTTC	CATSDSRTGQETQYF
.	.	13	TRBV11-2	TRBJ1-2	TGTGCCAGCAGCCCCGAGCTCTTTTATGGCTACACCTTC	CASSPELFYGYTF
.	TRBD2	14	TRBV6-6	TRBJ2-1	TGTGCCAGCAGCCGGGGGGTCCCCTACAATGAGCAGTTCTTC	CASSRGVPYNEQFF
.	.	14	TRBV30	TRBJ1-4	TGTGCCTGGAGTGTAGGGAGCTGGGGTGAAAAACTGTTTTTT	CAWSVGSWGEKLFF
.	.	14	TRBV7-6	TRBJ1-2	TGTGCCAGCAGCTTAGTTCAGGGTACCTATGGCTACACCTTC	CASSLVQGTYGYTF
.	.	14	TRBV28	TRBJ2-7	TGTGCCAGCAGTTTCTACAGGGCTACGGGCGAGCAGTACTTC	CASSFYRATGEQYF
.	TRBD1	14	TRBV27	TRBJ1-3	TGTGCCAGCTCTAAACAGGGGACTGGAAACACCATATATTTT	CASSKQGTGNTIYF
.	TRBD1	15	TRBV6-9	TRBJ1-4	TGTGCCAGCAGTTTAAACAGGGGGGGGGATGAAAAACTGTTTTTT	CASSLNRGGDEKLFF
.	TRBD2	15	TRBV5-1	TRBJ2-1	TGCGCCAGCAGCTTGGAAGGGACTAGGCCCGGGGAGCAGTTCTTC	CASSLEGTRPGEQFF
.	TRBD2	15	TRBV19	TRBJ2-1	TGTGCCAGTAAGACTAGCGGGGGGGATTACAATGAGCAGTTCTTC	CASKTSGGDYNEQFF
.	.	17	TRBV19	TRBJ1-6	TGTGCCAGTAAACCCCGGAACAGGGACTCCTATAATTCACCCCTCCACTTT	CASKPRNRDSYNSPLHF
.	.	14	TRBV18	TRBJ1-3	TGTGCCAGCTCACCCACAAATACTGGAAACACCATATATTTT	CASSPTNTGNTIYF
.	TRBD2	14	TRBV6-5	TRBJ2-7	TGTGCCAGCAGTCCTAGCGGGAGGACCTACGAGCAGTACTTC	CASSPSGRTYEQYF
few	.	13	TRBV11-3	TRBJ2-7	TGTGCCAGCAGCTTCCGGGGGGCGGGCGAGCAGTACTTC	CASSFRGAGEQYF
.	TRBD1	14	TRBV28	TRBJ1-5	TGTGCCAGCAGTTACGACAGGGGCAATCAGCCCCAGCATTTT	CASSYDRGNQPQHF
.	TRBD1	14	TRBV10-2	TRBJ1-5	TGCGCCAGCAGTGTTGGACAGGGAGGTCAGCCCCAGCATTTT	CASSVGQGGQPQHF